This T cell receptor (beta chain) was identified during a study of radiotherapy plus CTLA-4 blockade in lung cancer (dated by TCRdb to about 2018). Context from the whole study: Objective responses occurred in around 19% of enrolled patients, and roughly 30% achieved disease control. Overall study outcomes, separate from this receptor: Early dynamic changes in blood T cell clones, together with increased serum interferon-beta after radiation, were reported as the strongest predictors of response. After treatment with radiotherapy and ipilimumab, TCR clones that originated in tumors expanded in peripheral blood.

In this study, focal radiation therapy paired with CTLA-4 blockade (ipilimumab) was tested in patients who had chemo-refractory metastatic non-small-cell lung cancer. The CDR3 spans 14 residues, from the cysteine through the phenylalanine. Just the 42-base CDR3 DNA is kept, in frame starting at base 1. Deletion took 4 bases off V and 5 bases off J, with a span of 11 bases between the germline ends. CDR1 and CDR2, per the germline V gene, are MDHEN and SYDVKM. Details on this clone: Its antigen is still unknown. The record has no base qualities; no much larger clone is one base away.

To prepare the library, the immunoSEQ multiplex PCR assay was applied. TCRdb stores this immuneACCESS table with in-frame sequences only. Part of the clones is absent; in the studies checked, under half of the shortfall reflects unresolved V genes, and no reason is known for the rest. This sample holds some 110,000 clones; 70% to 85% were observed only once. The biggest ten clones account for 3.3% of the sample. The TCR was taken from a human donor with non-small cell lung cancer that progressed on radiotherapy plus ipilimumab. Some clones in this sample may be carry-over from other donors' samples. The chain is assembled from TRBV28 and TRBJ1-4; no D segment can be confidently identified. The sequencing used peripheral blood, collected from a patient treated with radiotherapy plus ipilimumab. The CDR3 reads as follows: CASSSLSVNEKLFF. The DNA sequence is TGTGCCAGCAGTTCTCTATCGGTAAATGAAAAACTGTTTTTT.